These T cell receptor beta chains were read from a single sample in a study of read filtering for tumor transcriptome and immune sequencing. MiXCR, run by TCRdb on the reads, gives a single entry per CDR3 protein. Of some 41,000 distinct CDR3 sequences listed, around 15% are singletons. Specimen: a population of CD138-negative cells sorted from bone marrow. The receptors shown here come from a donor aged 40 or older with multiple myeloma. The CDR3 runs from the conserved cysteine through the conserved F or W. D genes are given only for firm matches. Rows may omit the clone size; those that give it use once, few, many or a size class.

clone size: many
J gene: TRBJ2-5
D gene: TRBD2
V gene: TRBV10-3
CDR3 DNA: TGTGCCATCAGTGATCCGGGACTAGCAGTGGAGACCCAGTACTTC
CDR3 protein: CAISDPGLAVETQYF

clone size: many
J gene: TRBJ2-1
D gene: TRBD2
V gene: TRBV6-6
CDR3 DNA: TGTGCCAGCAGTTACCGGACTAGCGGGACGGGCAATGAGCAGTTCTTC
CDR3 protein: CASSYRTSGTGNEQFF

clone size: many
J gene: TRBJ1-2
D gene: NA
V gene: TRBV4-3
CDR3 DNA: TGCGCCAGCAGCCAAAACGGACGGACGTATGGCTACACCTTC
CDR3 protein: CASSQNGRTYGYTF

clone size: many
J gene: TRBJ2-5
D gene: TRBD2
V gene: TRBV18
CDR3 DNA: TGTGCCAGCTCACGATTGACCGGGACTACATCCCAAGAGACCCAGTACTTC
CDR3 protein: CASSRLTGTTSQETQYF

clone size: many
J gene: TRBJ2-2
D gene: NA
V gene: TRBV4-1
CDR3 DNA: TGCGCCAGCAGCCAACGGTCGGTCACCGGGGAGCTGTTTTTT
CDR3 protein: CASSQRSVTGELFF

clone size: many
J gene: TRBJ2-3
D gene: NA
V gene: TRBV4-3
CDR3 DNA: TGCGCCAGCAGCCAAGGCCGGGGGAATTCAGATACGCAGTATTTT
CDR3 protein: CASSQGRGNSDTQYF

clone size: many
J gene: TRBJ2-7
D gene: NA
V gene: TRBV4-1
CDR3 DNA: TGCGCCAGCAGCCATCGGGACAATTTTAATGCCTACGAGCAGTACTTC
CDR3 protein: CASSHRDNFNAYEQYF

clone size: many
J gene: TRBJ1-1
D gene: NA
V gene: TRBV30
CDR3 DNA: TGTGCCTGGAGTGTGAGAGGGGCCAGACCGATGAACACTGAAGCTTTCTTT
CDR3 protein: CAWSVRGARPMNTEAFF

clone size: many
J gene: TRBJ2-5
D gene: TRBD2
V gene: TRBV7-8
CDR3 DNA: TGTGCCAGCAGCCTGCCCAGCGGGAGGGCCCAAGAGACCCAGTACTTC
CDR3 protein: CASSLPSGRAQETQYF

clone size: few
J gene: TRBJ2-5
D gene: NA
V gene: TRBV5-6
CDR3 DNA: TGTGCCAGCAGCTTGCCGGGACGGTACTTC
CDR3 protein: CASSLPGRYF

clone size: many
J gene: TRBJ2-1
D gene: TRBD1
V gene: TRBV3-1
CDR3 DNA: TGTGCCAGCAGCCAGCGCACGGGACAGGGGTTGTACAATGAGCAGTTCTTC
CDR3 protein: CASSQRTGQGLYNEQFF

clone size: many
J gene: TRBJ2-1
D gene: NA
V gene: TRBV13
CDR3 DNA: TGTGCCAGCAGGGACAGCTACAATGAGCAGTTCTTC
CDR3 protein: CASRDSYNEQFF

clone size: many
J gene: TRBJ1-1
D gene: TRBD1
V gene: TRBV3-1
CDR3 DNA: TGTGCCAGCAGCTTCAACAGGGGTGACACTGAAGCTTTCTTT
CDR3 protein: CASSFNRGDTEAFF

clone size: NA
J gene: TRBJ2-5
D gene: NA
V gene: TRBV6-1
CDR3 DNA: TGTGCCAGCAGGAGATTACAAGAGACCCAGTACTTC
CDR3 protein: CASRRLQETQYF

clone size: NA
J gene: TRBJ1-3
D gene: NA
V gene: TRBV10-2
CDR3 DNA: TGCGCCAGCAGTGAGGCCCGGGAGACTGGAAACACCATATATTTT
CDR3 protein: CASSEARETGNTIYF

clone size: once
J gene: TRBJ2-1
D gene: NA
V gene: TRBV25-1
CDR3 DNA: TGTGCCAGCAGTGATTTTGCAGAGCAGTTCTTC
CDR3 protein: CASSDFAEQFF

clone size: many
J gene: TRBJ1-1
D gene: NA
V gene: TRBV20-1
CDR3 DNA: TGCAGTGCTAGATCGGGGTCAGCCAACACTGAAGCTTTCTTT
CDR3 protein: CSARSGSANTEAFF

clone size: NA
J gene: TRBJ2-3
D gene: NA
V gene: TRBV29-1
CDR3 DNA: TGCAGCGTTGAAGTTGGGATACTCACAGATACGCAGTATTTT
CDR3 protein: CSVEVGILTDTQYF

clone size: many
J gene: TRBJ2-7
D gene: TRBD2
V gene: TRBV20-1
CDR3 DNA: TGCAGTGCGCGTCCTAGCGGAAGCTCCTACGAGCAGTACTTC
CDR3 protein: CSARPSGSSYEQYF

clone size: NA
J gene: TRBJ1-5
D gene: NA
V gene: TRBV7-6
CDR3 DNA: TGTGCCAGCAGCTCTATTGGGGGTCAGCCCCAGCATTTT
CDR3 protein: CASSSIGGQPQHF

clone size: many
J gene: TRBJ2-3
D gene: TRBD2
V gene: TRBV19
CDR3 DNA: TGTGCCAGTAGTAGGCTAGCGGGAGTAAGCGATACGCAGTATTTT
CDR3 protein: CASSRLAGVSDTQYF

clone size: many
J gene: TRBJ2-1
D gene: TRBD2
V gene: TRBV12-3/TRBV12-4
CDR3 DNA: TGTGCCAGCAGAGCCCCGGGACTAGCGAACTACAATGAGCAGTTCTTC
CDR3 protein: CASRAPGLANYNEQFF

clone size: many
J gene: TRBJ2-6
D gene: NA
V gene: TRBV2
CDR3 DNA: TGTGCCAGACAAAGGCGGGTTGGGGCCAACGTCCTGACTTTC
CDR3 protein: CARQRRVGANVLTF

clone size: many
J gene: TRBJ2-1
D gene: NA
V gene: TRBV11-2
CDR3 DNA: TGTGCCAGCAGCTTAGGCTTAACGATAGGCAATGAGCAGTTCTTC
CDR3 protein: CASSLGLTIGNEQFF

clone size: many
J gene: TRBJ1-1
D gene: NA
V gene: TRBV30
CDR3 DNA: TGTGCCTGGAAATACGGAGGGGTGAACACTGAAGCTTTCTTT
CDR3 protein: CAWKYGGVNTEAFF

clone size: many
J gene: TRBJ2-1
D gene: TRBD2
V gene: TRBV20-1
CDR3 DNA: TGCAGTGCTAGCCCCTGGACTAGCGGGAGGGCGTGGCAGTTCTTC
CDR3 protein: CSASPWTSGRAWQFF

clone size: many
J gene: TRBJ2-7
D gene: NA
V gene: TRBV7-9
CDR3 DNA: TGTGCCAGCAGCCCGGGGGACAAACCATACGAGCAGTACTTC
CDR3 protein: CASSPGDKPYEQYF

clone size: many
J gene: TRBJ2-3
D gene: NA
V gene: TRBV6-6
CDR3 DNA: TGTGCCAGCGTACAGGCTTTCACAGATACGCAGTATTTT
CDR3 protein: CASVQAFTDTQYF

clone size: many
J gene: TRBJ2-1
D gene: TRBD1
V gene: TRBV7-9
CDR3 DNA: TGTGCCAGCAGCACCTACAGGGGAGATGAGCAGTTCTTC
CDR3 protein: CASSTYRGDEQFF

clone size: NA
J gene: TRBJ2-5
D gene: NA
V gene: TRBV11-2
CDR3 DNA: TGTGCCAGCAGCTTACGGGATGCACGGGGCAGGGAGACCCAGTACTTC
CDR3 protein: CASSLRDARGRETQYF

clone size: NA
J gene: TRBJ2-3
D gene: NA
V gene: TRBV9
CDR3 DNA: TGTGCCAGCAGCGTGAGCGGAGACTACACAGATACGCAGTATTTT
CDR3 protein: CASSVSGDYTDTQYF

clone size: many
J gene: TRBJ2-2
D gene: TRBD1
V gene: TRBV7-8
CDR3 DNA: TGTGCCAGCAGCTTTCGACAGGGGAGGACCGGGGAGCTGTTTTTT
CDR3 protein: CASSFRQGRTGELFF

clone size: many
J gene: TRBJ2-1
D gene: NA
V gene: TRBV12-3/TRBV12-4
CDR3 DNA: TGTGCCAGCAGTGAGGCGAGTCCCTACAATGAGCAGTTCTTC
CDR3 protein: CASSEASPYNEQFF

clone size: NA
J gene: TRBJ2-7
D gene: TRBD2
V gene: TRBV28
CDR3 DNA: TGTGTCAGCAGTCCGCTACACAAACTAGCGGGAGTTACCTACGAGCAGTACTTC
CDR3 protein: CVSSPLHKLAGVTYEQYF

clone size: many
J gene: TRBJ2-3
D gene: NA
V gene: TRBV6-2/TRBV6-3
CDR3 DNA: TGTGCCAGCAGTTACTCGTTCGTAAGAACAGATACGCAGTATTTT
CDR3 protein: CASSYSFVRTDTQYF

clone size: many
J gene: TRBJ2-3
D gene: NA
V gene: TRBV4-1
CDR3 DNA: TGCGCCAGCAGCGGGTATTCAACGGGAGAAGGGAGCACAGATACGCAGTATTTT
CDR3 protein: CASSGYSTGEGSTDTQYF

clone size: many
J gene: TRBJ1-2
D gene: TRBD1
V gene: TRBV12-3/TRBV12-4
CDR3 DNA: TGTGCCAGCAGTTTAAGACAGGGGTTCTATGGCTACACCTTC
CDR3 protein: CASSLRQGFYGYTF

clone size: many
J gene: TRBJ2-4
D gene: NA
V gene: TRBV28
CDR3 DNA: TGTGCCAGCAGTTACCCCGGTATAGCCAAAAACATTCAGTACTTC
CDR3 protein: CASSYPGIAKNIQYF

clone size: many
J gene: TRBJ1-5
D gene: NA
V gene: TRBV6-6
CDR3 DNA: TGTGCCAGCAGTTACTCGGACCTCGGAGGACAGCCCCAGCATTTT
CDR3 protein: CASSYSDLGGQPQHF

clone size: many
J gene: TRBJ2-7
D gene: TRBD1
V gene: TRBV11-2
CDR3 DNA: TGTGCCAGCAGCTCCTTCCCCCCGGGACAGGGGGCGTACGAGCAGTACTTC
CDR3 protein: CASSSFPPGQGAYEQYF

clone size: NA
J gene: TRBJ2-7
D gene: NA
V gene: TRBV2
CDR3 DNA: TGTGCCAGCAGTCCCCGGACAGACGGCTACGAGCAGTACTTC
CDR3 protein: CASSPRTDGYEQYF

clone size: many
J gene: TRBJ1-1
D gene: NA
V gene: TRBV4-3
CDR3 DNA: TGCGCCAGCAGCCAAGACAGGACAGCCACTGAAGCTTTCTTT
CDR3 protein: CASSQDRTATEAFF

clone size: many
J gene: TRBJ2-5
D gene: NA
V gene: TRBV18
CDR3 DNA: TGTGCCAGCTCAGGACCAAGAGATCCCCAGTACTTC
CDR3 protein: CASSGPRDPQYF

clone size: many
J gene: TRBJ1-5
D gene: NA
V gene: TRBV6-2/TRBV6-3
CDR3 DNA: TGTGCCAGCAGTTACTCGATCTCTTTCACGGACGCGAGCAATCAGCCCCAGCATTTT
CDR3 protein: CASSYSISFTDASNQPQHF

clone size: many
J gene: TRBJ2-3
D gene: NA
V gene: TRBV30
CDR3 DNA: TGTGCCTGGAGTGTTTGGGCGCGACCTAGCACAGATACGCAGTATTTT
CDR3 protein: CAWSVWARPSTDTQYF

clone size: NA
J gene: TRBJ1-1
D gene: TRBD1
V gene: TRBV11-3
CDR3 DNA: TGTGCCAGCAGCTTAGGTGACAGGGTCGGAGTGAACACTGAAGCTTTCTTT
CDR3 protein: CASSLGDRVGVNTEAFF

clone size: many
J gene: TRBJ2-7
D gene: NA
V gene: TRBV12-3/TRBV12-4
CDR3 DNA: TGTGCCAGCCGTGAAAATGGGGAGCAGTACTTC
CDR3 protein: CASRENGEQYF

clone size: many
J gene: TRBJ2-1
D gene: NA
V gene: TRBV7-7
CDR3 DNA: TGTGCTAGCAGCTTAGAACCCGGACGCGGGCAGTTCTTC
CDR3 protein: CASSLEPGRGQFF